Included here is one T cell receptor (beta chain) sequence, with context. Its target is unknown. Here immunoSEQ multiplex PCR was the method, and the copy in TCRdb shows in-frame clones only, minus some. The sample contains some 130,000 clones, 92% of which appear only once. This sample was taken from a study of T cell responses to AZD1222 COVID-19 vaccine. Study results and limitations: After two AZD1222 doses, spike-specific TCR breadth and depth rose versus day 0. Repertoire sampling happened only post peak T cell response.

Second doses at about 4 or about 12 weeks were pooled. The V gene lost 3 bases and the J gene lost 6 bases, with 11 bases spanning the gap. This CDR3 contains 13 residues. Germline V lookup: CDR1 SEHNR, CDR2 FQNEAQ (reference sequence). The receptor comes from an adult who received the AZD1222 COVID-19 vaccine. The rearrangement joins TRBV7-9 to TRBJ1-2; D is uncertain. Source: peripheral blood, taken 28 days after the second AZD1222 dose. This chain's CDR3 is CASSFALRHGYTF. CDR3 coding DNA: TGTGCCAGCAGCTTTGCCCTCAGGCATGGCTACACCTTC. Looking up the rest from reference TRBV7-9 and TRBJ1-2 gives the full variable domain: DTGVSQNPRHKITKRGQNVTFRCDPISEHNRLYWYRQTLGQGPEFLTYFQNEAQLEKSRLLSDRFSAERPKGSFSTLEIQRTEQGDSAMYLCASSFALRHGYTFGSGTRLTVV.